This TCR beta chain was sequenced during a study of OX40 agonist ivuxolimab in advanced cancers. On the study more broadly: All patients had ivuxolimab intravenously every 2 weeks at 0.01 to 10 mg/kg. General study points: Both CD4+ and CD8+ T cell populations in blood had undergone clonal expansion by week 6 at 0.1 to 3.0 mg/kg. CD8+ T cells (on average) carried more expanded clones than CD4+ T cells.

Method: immunoSEQ multiplex PCR; TCRdb's copy keeps in-frame clones and lacks some. This sample has about 50,000 clones, with about 80% found just once. This clone has a handful of counts. Its target is not known. Researchers took blood at baseline, on cycle 4 day 1, and on cycle 7 day 1. CDR3 length equals 13 residues. CDR1 and CDR2 from the germline V gene are SGHTA and FQGNSA. V lost 3 bases, J lost 4 bases, and 9 bases lay in between. The chain couples TRBV7-2 to TRBJ2-5; the D is unclear. The source is an adult with an advanced solid tumor such as melanoma, head and neck, liver or kidney cancer. The sample here was CD4+ or CD8+ T cells sorted from blood, taken in a trial of the OX40 agonist ivuxolimab. The CDR3 loop is CASSFLGPETQYF. The CDR3 region has the DNA TGTGCCAGCAGCTTTTTGGGTCCAGAGACCCAGTACTTC. Together with reference TRBV7-2 and TRBJ2-5, the CDR3 gives the full variable domain: GAGVSQSPSNKVTEKGKDVELRCDPISGHTALYWYRQSLGQGLEFLIYFQGNSAPDKSGLPSDRFSAERTGGSVSTLTIQRTQQEDSAVYLCASSFLGPETQYFGPGTRLLVL.